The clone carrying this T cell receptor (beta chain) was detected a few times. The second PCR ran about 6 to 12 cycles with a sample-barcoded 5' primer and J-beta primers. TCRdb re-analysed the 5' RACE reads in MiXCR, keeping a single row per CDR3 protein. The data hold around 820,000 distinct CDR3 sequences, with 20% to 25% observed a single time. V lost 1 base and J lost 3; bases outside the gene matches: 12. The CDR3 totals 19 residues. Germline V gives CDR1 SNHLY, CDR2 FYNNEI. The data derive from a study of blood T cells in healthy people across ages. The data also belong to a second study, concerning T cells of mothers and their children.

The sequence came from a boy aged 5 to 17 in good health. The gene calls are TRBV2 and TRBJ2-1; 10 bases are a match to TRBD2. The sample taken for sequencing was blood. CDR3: CASSEEGGGLARYYNEQFF. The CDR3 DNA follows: TGTGCCAGCAGTGAAGAAGGGGGGGGACTAGCGAGATACTACAATGAGCAGTTCTTC.